This T cell receptor beta chain was sequenced during a study of shared clonotypes between healthy human individuals. For this clone: Its antigen is as yet unknown. This CDR3 is also generated by other DNA sequences in the sample.

The sorted-subset replicate PCRs were given around 200 ng DNA, which is 25,000 to 35,000 T cell genomes. The authors' processing: Filtering differed since immunoSEQ provided only junctions, with no quality scores. Clones were sequenced by immunoSEQ multiplex PCR, and TCRdb holds only the in-frame ones, with some missing. V and J calls plus clone size are reproduced from that table; the DNA served to infer D and trimming. The data hold 1.5 million to 2.5 million clones, with over 85% observed a single time. Germline CDR1 reads LGHNA; CDR2 reads YSLEER. This CDR3 region has 15 residues. V shed 3 bases, J shed 4 bases, and the junction held 1 base outside the gene matches. Terminally differentiated effector memory CD45RA+ cells were excluded by CCR7 positive selection of CD45RO-negative cells. General study points: For naive CD4 cells, approximately 4.7% of clonotypes were shared across a handful of donors. Exclusively blood specimens were collected; tissue repertoires likely differ.

This TCR derives from a man younger than 35 in good health. The chain joins TRBV4-3 to TRBJ2-7, with 15 bases lining up with TRBD2. Material for sequencing was naive CD8+ T cells sorted from blood. This CDR3 reads CASSQGLAGGYEQYF. CDR3 coding DNA: TGCGCCAGCAGCCAGGGACTAGCGGGAGGATACGAGCAGTACTTC.